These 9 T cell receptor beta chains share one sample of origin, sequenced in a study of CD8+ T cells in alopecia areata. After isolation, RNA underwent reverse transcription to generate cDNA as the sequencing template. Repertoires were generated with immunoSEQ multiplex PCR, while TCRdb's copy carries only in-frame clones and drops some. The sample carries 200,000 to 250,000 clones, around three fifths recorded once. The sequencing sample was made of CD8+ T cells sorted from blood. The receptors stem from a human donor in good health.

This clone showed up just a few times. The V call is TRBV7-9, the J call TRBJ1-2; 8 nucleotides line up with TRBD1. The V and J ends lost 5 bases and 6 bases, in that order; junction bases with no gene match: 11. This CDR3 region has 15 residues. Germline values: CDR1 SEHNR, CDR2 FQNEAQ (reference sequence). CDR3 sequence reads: CASSSGQGERHGYTF. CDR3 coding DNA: TGTGCCAGCAGCAGCGGACAGGGAGAACGTCATGGCTACACCTTC.

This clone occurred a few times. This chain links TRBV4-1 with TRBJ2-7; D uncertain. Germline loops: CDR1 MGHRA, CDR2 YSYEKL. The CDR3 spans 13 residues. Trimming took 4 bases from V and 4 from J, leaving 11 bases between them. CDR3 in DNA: TGCGCCAGCAGCCCCGCCGCCGGGTACGAGCAGTACTTC. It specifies CASSPAAGYEQYF.

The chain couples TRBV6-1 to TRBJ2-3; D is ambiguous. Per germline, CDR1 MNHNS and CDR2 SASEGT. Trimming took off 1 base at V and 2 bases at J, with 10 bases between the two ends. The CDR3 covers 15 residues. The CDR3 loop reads CASSEGVRTTDTQYF. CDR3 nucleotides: TGTGCCAGCAGTGAAGGGGTGCGAACCACAGATACGCAGTATTTT.

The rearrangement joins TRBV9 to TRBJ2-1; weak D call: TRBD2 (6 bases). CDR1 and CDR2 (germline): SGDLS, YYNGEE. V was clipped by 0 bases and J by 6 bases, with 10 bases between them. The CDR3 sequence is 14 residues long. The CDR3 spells CASSVEAGTNEQFF. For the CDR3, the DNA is TGTGCCAGCAGCGTAGAGGCGGGGACCAATGAGCAGTTCTTC.

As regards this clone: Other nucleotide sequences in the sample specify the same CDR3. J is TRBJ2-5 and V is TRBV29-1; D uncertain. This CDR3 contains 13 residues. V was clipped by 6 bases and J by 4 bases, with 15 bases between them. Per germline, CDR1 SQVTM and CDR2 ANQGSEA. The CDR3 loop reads CSVIPPGPETQYF. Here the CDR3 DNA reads TGCAGCGTGATCCCCCCTGGGCCAGAGACCCAGTACTTC.

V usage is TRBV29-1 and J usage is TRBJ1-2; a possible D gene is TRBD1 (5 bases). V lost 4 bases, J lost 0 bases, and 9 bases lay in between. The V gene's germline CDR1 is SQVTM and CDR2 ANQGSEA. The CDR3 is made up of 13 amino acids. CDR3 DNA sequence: TGCAGCGTTGGGGGCGCCTCTAACTATGGCTACACCTTC. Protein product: CSVGGASNYGYTF.

CDR3 nucleotide sequence: TGTGCCAGCAGCGACGGGACAGGACCCTACTACGAGCAGTACTTC. This translates into CASSDGTGPYYEQYF. This chain joins TRBV9 and TRBJ2-7, with 8 positions matching TRBD1. This CDR3 region has 15 residues. In germline, CDR1 is SGDLS, CDR2 YYNGEE. V shed 3 bases, J shed 3 bases, and the junction held 8 bases outside the gene matches.

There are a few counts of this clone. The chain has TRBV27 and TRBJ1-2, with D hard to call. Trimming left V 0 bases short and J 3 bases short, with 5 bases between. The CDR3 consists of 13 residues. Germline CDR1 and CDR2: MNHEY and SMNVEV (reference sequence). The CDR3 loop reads CASSLSQHYGYTF. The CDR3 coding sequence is TGTGCCAGCAGTTTATCACAGCACTATGGCTACACCTTC.

CDR3 amino acids: CASSLFSGDYEQYF. The DNA for the CDR3 is TGTGCCAGCAGCTTATTCAGCGGGGACTACGAGCAGTACTTC. The chain couples TRBV7-2 to TRBJ2-7, with TRBD2 identical over 7 bases. Germline CDR1 reads SGHTA; CDR2 reads FQGNSA. The ends lost 2 bases at V and 3 bases at J; junction bases unmatched: 4. This CDR3 has 14 residues.